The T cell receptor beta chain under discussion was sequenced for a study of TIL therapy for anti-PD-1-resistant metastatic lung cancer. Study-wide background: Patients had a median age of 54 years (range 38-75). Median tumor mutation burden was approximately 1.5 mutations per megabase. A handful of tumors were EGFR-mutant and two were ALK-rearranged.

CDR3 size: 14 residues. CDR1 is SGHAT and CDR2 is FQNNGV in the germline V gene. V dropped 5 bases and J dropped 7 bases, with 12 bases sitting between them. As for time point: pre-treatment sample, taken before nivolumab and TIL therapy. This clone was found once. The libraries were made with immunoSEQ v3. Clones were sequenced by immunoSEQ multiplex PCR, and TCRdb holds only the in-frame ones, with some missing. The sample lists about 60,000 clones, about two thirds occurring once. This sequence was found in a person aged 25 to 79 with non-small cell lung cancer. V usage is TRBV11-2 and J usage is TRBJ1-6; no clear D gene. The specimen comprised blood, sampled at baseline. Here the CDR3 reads CASSRSTVNSPLHF. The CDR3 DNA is TGTGCCAGCAGCCGCTCGACTGTCAATTCACCCCTCCACTTT.